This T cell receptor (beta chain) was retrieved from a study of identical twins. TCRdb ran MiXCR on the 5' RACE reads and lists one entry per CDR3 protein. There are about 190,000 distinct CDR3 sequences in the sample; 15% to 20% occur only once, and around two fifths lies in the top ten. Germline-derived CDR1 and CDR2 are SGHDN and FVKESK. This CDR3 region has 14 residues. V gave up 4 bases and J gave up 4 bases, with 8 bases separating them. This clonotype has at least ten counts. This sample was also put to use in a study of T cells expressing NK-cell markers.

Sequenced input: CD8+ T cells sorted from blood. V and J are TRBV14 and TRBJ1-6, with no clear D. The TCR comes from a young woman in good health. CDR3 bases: TGTGCCAGCAGCCGTCGTGGTTATAATTCACCCCTCCACTTT. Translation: CASSRRGYNSPLHF. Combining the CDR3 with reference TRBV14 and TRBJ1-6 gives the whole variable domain EAGVTQFPSHSVIEKGQTVTLRCDPISGHDNLYWYRRVMGKEIKFLLHFVKESKQDESGMPNNRFLAERTGGTYSTLKVQPAELEDSGVYFCASSRRGYNSPLHFGNGTRLTVT.